This TCR beta chain was obtained from a study of T cell repertoires in ileal Crohn's disease. For the study at large: Patients had a median 7.9-year disease duration, and about 36% were active smokers. M6 samples are neoterminal ileum biopsies from postoperative colonoscopy. Study results and caveats: Sorted CD8 T cells held more high-frequency clones than CD4. Compared with non-smokers, active smokers at surgery showed more clonal expansions.

Measured with immunoSEQ multiplex PCR; TCRdb has only the in-frame clones, and not every one. The sample includes 10,000 to 15,000 clones, roughly 80% of them seen just once. The time point denotes: neoterminal ileum biopsy at postoperative endoscopy, about 6 months after surgery. Germline-derived CDR1 and CDR2 are SGDLS and YYNGEE. J gave up 5 bases and V 1 base, and 2 bases lay outside the gene matches. The CDR3 has 13 amino acids. As regards this clone: What it binds is not known.

This chain links TRBV9 with TRBJ2-5; 7 positions agree with TRBD2. Sequencing was done on a sample of ileal tissue. The clonotype was recovered from an adult with Crohn's disease. The CDR3 spells CASSVIGGETQYF. The DNA for the CDR3 is TGTGCCAGCAGCGTAATCGGGGGGGAGACCCAGTACTTC.